Below are 29 T cell receptor beta chains sequenced from a single sample in a study of T cells after yellow fever vaccination. TCRdb re-analysed the 5' RACE reads in MiXCR, keeping a single row per CDR3 protein. This sample carries some 300,000 distinct CDR3 sequences, 8.5% to 10% of them seen once, and the ten largest clones take 3% to 3.5%. The sequenced sample was CD4+ T cells sorted from PBMCs, obtained 5 days after the yellow fever booster vaccination. These receptors all come from a man between 18 and 29 years old who received the YFV17D yellow fever vaccine.

This clonotype was picked up a small number of times. The rearrangement joins TRBV7-3 to TRBJ2-6; 7 bases align to TRBD1. The length of the CDR3 is 16 residues. After removal of 2 bases from V and 1 base from J, the junction contained 2 bases not matched to a gene. Germline assignment: CDR1 SGHTA and CDR2 FQGTGA. The CDR3 loop reads CASSLQGVSGANVLTF. The CDR3 nucleotides read TGTGCCAGCAGCTTACAGGGGGTGTCTGGGGCCAACGTCCTGACTTTC. Supplemented by reference TRBV7-3 and TRBJ2-6, the full variable domain reads GAGVSQTPSNKVTEKGKYVELRCDPISGHTALYWYRQSLGQGPEFLIYFQGTGAADDSGLPNDRFFAVRPEGSVSTLKIQRTERGDSAVYLCASSLQGVSGANVLTFGAGSRLTVL.

The DNA of the CDR3 is TGTGCCAGCAGCCACCCGACTAGCTCAACCGGGGAGCTGTTTTTT. It encodes CASSHPTSSTGELFF. The chain has TRBV5-4 and TRBJ2-2; TRBD2 matches 7 bases. Germline CDR1 and CDR2: SGHNT and YYREEE (reference sequence). The ends lost 4 bases at V and 5 bases at J; junction bases unmatched: 8. This CDR3 contains 15 residues.

With regard to this clonotype: At one boundary the junction diverges from the germline segment, which might be a read error. This chain uses TRBV6-5 with TRBJ2-6; 7 nucleotides align to TRBD1. Germline CDR1 reads MNHEY; CDR2 reads SVGAGI. CDR3 length equals 15 residues. The CDR3 DNA reads TGTGCCAGCAGACGACAGGGTGGAAGAGCCAACATCCTGACTTTC. Protein sequence: CASRRQGGRANILTF.

This chain joins TRBV3-1 and TRBJ2-3; 7 bases are a match to TRBD2. From germline, CDR1 is LGHDT and CDR2 YNNKEL (reference sequence). The length of the CDR3 is 14 residues. V was clipped by 4 bases and J by 4 bases; unmatched bases: 5. The CDR3 DNA sequence: TGTGCCAGCAGCCGCCGGGACTACTCAGATACGCAGTATTTT. It codes for CASSRRDYSDTQYF.

This clonotype was counted only a few times. The chain uses TRBV3-1 and TRBJ1-3; D ambiguous. This CDR3 is 12 amino acids long. Germline V gene lookup returns CDR1 LGHDT and CDR2 YNNKEL (reference sequence). Trimming shortened V by 4 bases and J by 7 bases, and 8 bases separated the two germline ends. For the CDR3, the DNA is TGTGCCAGCAGCCTACCTGCTAACACCATATATTTT. Amino acids: CASSLPANTIYF.

The sample holds a few counts of this clonotype. This sequence joins TRBV5-1 and TRBJ2-3; 8 bases map to TRBD1. The CDR3 covers 16 residues. Trimming removed 3 bases from V and 6 bases from J; junction bases left unmatched: 12. The germline V gene encodes CDR1 SGHRS and CDR2 YFSETQ. The CDR3 DNA reads TGCGCCAGCAGCTGGAACGGACAGGGACAAGCGGATACGCAGTATTTT. Translating it yields CASSWNGQGQADTQYF. The variable domain in full, with the rest retrieved from reference TRBV5-1 and TRBJ2-3, is KAGVTQTPRYLIKTRGQQVTLSCSPISGHRSVSWYQQTPGQGLQFLFEYFSETQRNKGNFPGRFSGRQFSNSRSEMNVSTLELGDSALYLCASSWNGQGQADTQYFGPGTRLTVL.

The chain couples TRBV24-1 to TRBJ2-3; D is undetermined. CDR1 and CDR2 from the germline V gene are KGHDR and SFDVKD. The CDR3 contains 12 residues. The V gene lost 1 base and the J gene lost 4 bases, with 2 bases spanning the gap. The CDR3 is CATSDFSDTQYF. CDR3 in DNA: TGTGCCACCAGTGATTTTTCAGATACGCAGTATTTT.

This clonotype was recorded a few times. The chain joins TRBV4-3 to TRBJ2-5; 9 nucleotides agree with TRBD1. From germline, CDR1 is LGHNA and CDR2 YSLEER. The CDR3 length is 14 residues. Trimming cost V 0 bases and J 4 bases; bases outside gene matches: 0. In DNA form, the CDR3 reads TGCGCCAGCAGCCAAGAGACAGGGGGAGAGACCCAGTACTTC. This sequence encodes CASSQETGGETQYF.

This clonotype came up a few times. The chain employs TRBV25-1 and TRBJ1-3, with unresolved D. The CDR3 sequence is 14 residues long. The V end lost 6 bases, the J end lost 0 bases, and 9 bases lay between the germline ends. Germline V lookup: CDR1 MGHDK, CDR2 SYGVNS. CDR3 loop: CASSDRLSGNTIYF. CDR3 in DNA: TGTGCCAGCAGCGATCGGCTCTCTGGAAACACCATATATTTT.

This chain connects TRBV4-2 to TRBJ2-5; a weak D match, TRBD1 (5 bases). This CDR3 contains 16 residues. V was cut by 2 bases and J by 4 bases, with 17 bases left in between. The germline gives CDR1 LGHNA, CDR2 YNFKEQ. The CDR3 sequence is CASSQPGLSQGETQYF. The CDR3 DNA reads as TGTGCCAGCAGCCAACCCGGATTGTCCCAGGGAGAGACCCAGTACTTC.

V usage is TRBV20-1 and J usage is TRBJ1-1; D remains unclear. This CDR3 spans 14 amino acids. V was cut by 2 bases and J by 6 bases, with 16 bases left in between. In germline, CDR1 is DFQATT, CDR2 SNEGSKA (reference sequence). This CDR3 is CSARTGSAKAEAFF. CDR3 nucleotides: TGCAGTGCTAGAACCGGGAGTGCTAAGGCTGAAGCTTTCTTT.

This clonotype was recorded a few times. V gene TRBV4-2 combines with J gene TRBJ2-7; 10 bases match TRBD1. This CDR3 spans 17 amino acids. After removal of 1 base from V and 4 bases from J, the junction contained 10 bases not matched to a gene. Germline V gene lookup returns CDR1 LGHNA and CDR2 YNFKEQ. The CDR3 coding sequence is TGTGCCAGCAGCCAAGTCCTTGGGGACAGGGGAGATTACGAGCAGTACTTC. It specifies CASSQVLGDRGDYEQYF.

In its sample, this clonotype was seen a few times. The gene calls are TRBV2 and TRBJ2-7; no clear D gene. V gave up 2 bases and J gave up 3 bases, with 5 bases separating them. CDR1 SNHLY and CDR2 FYNNEI come from the germline V gene. This CDR3 comprises 12 residues. CDR3 bases: TGTGCCAGCAGTGAACACAGCTACGAGCAGTACGTC. Translation gives CASSEHSYEQYV.

This clonotype was recorded at least ten times. J is TRBJ1-5 and V is TRBV7-2; D uncertain. Trimming stripped 4 bases from V and 9 bases from J, with 16 bases between. Germline V lookup: CDR1 SGHTA, CDR2 FQGNSA. This CDR3 is 14 amino acids long. The CDR3 DNA reads as TGTGCCAGCAGCTCCCCAAACAGCTTACTGCCCCAGCATTTT. This encodes CASSSPNSLLPQHF.

This clonotype was recorded a few times. The chain couples TRBV30 to TRBJ1-1; unclear D gene. Per the germline V gene, CDR1 is GTSNPN and CDR2 is SVGIG (reference sequence). V was shortened by 4 bases and J by 0 bases, with 15 bases between the two germline ends. This CDR3 region has 15 residues. The CDR3 loop is CAWKTGGLLNTEAFF. The CDR3 DNA reads TGTGCCTGGAAGACCGGCGGGCTCTTGAACACTGAAGCTTTCTTT.

This clonotype was recorded many times. This sequence joins TRBV5-6 and TRBJ2-7, with TRBD2 identical over 7 bases. CDR1 SGHDT and CDR2 YYEEEE come from the germline V gene. This CDR3 spans 14 amino acids. V dropped 1 base and J dropped 2; count of bases not matched to a gene: 3. CDR3 DNA sequence: TGTGCCAGCAGCTTGAAGCGGGGCCCCTACGAGCAGTACTTC. This sequence encodes CASSLKRGPYEQYF.

The chain recombines TRBV7-8 with TRBJ2-3, with a weak D call TRBD1 (5 bases). The CDR3 loop spans 15 amino acids. The ends were cut back, 4 bases at V and 1 base at J, with 12 bases in the middle. Per the germline V gene, CDR1 is SGHVS and CDR2 is FQNEAQ. CDR3 sequence: CASSSVRVRTDTQYF. Written as DNA, the CDR3 is TGTGCCAGCAGCTCTGTCAGGGTACGCACAGATACGCAGTATTTT.

Only a few counts were recorded for this clonotype. The chain uses TRBV2 and TRBJ1-1, with D perhaps matching TRBD1 (6 bases). Germline V gene lookup returns CDR1 SNHLY and CDR2 FYNNEI. The V end was cut by 6 bases, the J end by 1 base, with 12 bases between. CDR3 length equals 14 residues. This chain's CDR3 is CASSRDTGNTEAFF. The CDR3, as DNA: TGTGCCAGCAGCCGGGACACCGGGAACACTGAAGCTTTCTTT.

The chain carries TRBV6-6 and TRBJ1-6; tentative D call: TRBD1 (5 bases). Trimming stripped 0 bases from V and 3 bases from J, with 12 bases between. From germline, CDR1 is MNHNY and CDR2 SVGAGI (reference sequence). The CDR3 consists of 17 residues. DNA of the CDR3: TGTGCCAGCAGTTACTCGGCTGGACAACGCTATAATTCACCCCTCCACTTT. Translated, it gives CASSYSAGQRYNSPLHF.

This clonotype was found many times. The rearrangement links TRBV7-9 to TRBJ1-1; D gene unclear. This CDR3 spans 14 amino acids. V gave up 0 bases and J gave up 1 base, with 6 bases separating them. The V gene's germline CDR1 is SEHNR and CDR2 FQNEAQ (reference sequence). CDR3 sequence reads: CASSLARENTEAFF. The CDR3 DNA reads as TGTGCCAGCAGCTTAGCGCGGGAGAACACTGAAGCTTTCTTT.

This sequence joins TRBV5-1 and TRBJ2-3; TRBD1 aligns across 8 bases. The V gene end was trimmed by 4 bases and the J gene end by 5 bases; junction bases not matched to a gene: 9. CDR1 is SGHRS and CDR2 is YFSETQ in the germline V gene. This CDR3 is built from 15 residues. The CDR3 here is CASSPTGGSQDTQYF. The CDR3 DNA reads as TGCGCCAGCAGCCCCACAGGGGGTTCGCAAGATACGCAGTATTTT. Full variable domain (missing parts from reference TRBV5-1 and TRBJ2-3): KAGVTQTPRYLIKTRGQQVTLSCSPISGHRSVSWYQQTPGQGLQFLFEYFSETQRNKGNFPGRFSGRQFSNSRSEMNVSTLELGDSALYLCASSPTGGSQDTQYFGPGTRLTVL.

Many counts were recorded for this clonotype. V is TRBV4-1 and J is TRBJ2-3; possibly TRBD1 for D (5 bases). The CDR3 sequence is 14 residues long. V dropped 1 base and J dropped 5 bases, with 10 bases sitting between them. Germline CDR1 MGHRA, CDR2 YSYEKL. CDR3 residues: CASSQVTQGDTQYF. The CDR3 DNA reads as TGCGCCAGCAGCCAAGTTACTCAGGGAGATACGCAGTATTTT.

The chain employs TRBV5-4 and TRBJ2-2, with TRBD2 matching 11 bases. J lost 5 bases, V lost 5 bases, and 8 bases had no gene match. Germline V CDR1 and CDR2: SGHNT, YYREEE (reference sequence). This CDR3 is built from 16 residues. In DNA form, the CDR3 reads TGTGCCAGCAGGTCTAGCGGGGGGTCGATGACCGGGGAGCTGTTTTTT. This gives the protein CASRSSGGSMTGELFF.

The chain joins TRBV9 to TRBJ2-7, with 8 bases aligning to TRBD1. Germline V gene lookup returns CDR1 SGDLS and CDR2 YYNGEE. V dropped 0 bases and J dropped 0; count of bases not matched to a gene: 2. The CDR3 is made up of 15 amino acids. The CDR3 DNA sequence: TGTGCCAGCAGCGTAGGGGACAGGCACTCCTACGAGCAGTACGTC. Its protein is CASSVGDRHSYEQYV.

This clonotype appeared many times. The rearrangement links TRBV7-2 to TRBJ1-1, with a weak D call TRBD1 (6 bases). The V gene's germline CDR1 is SGHTA and CDR2 FQGNSA. The CDR3 spans 13 residues. Deletions cut 5 bases from V and 3 bases from J, with 10 bases between. DNA for the CDR3: TGTGCCAGCAGCAAATACAGGGACACTGAAGCTTTCTTT. Translated: CASSKYRDTEAFF. The full variable domain, its missing parts supplied by reference TRBV7-2 and TRBJ1-1, is GAGVSQSPSNKVTEKGKDVELRCDPISGHTALYWYRQSLGQGLEFLIYFQGNSAPDKSGLPSDRFSAERTGGSVSTLTIQRTQQEDSAVYLCASSKYRDTEAFFGQGTRLTVV.

The CDR3 nucleotides are TGTGCCAGCTCATCCACTAGGACGAATTCACCCCTCCACTTT. Encoded protein: CASSSTRTNSPLHF. The V call is TRBV18, the J call TRBJ1-6, with D unresolved. This CDR3 region has 14 residues. V was shortened by 5 bases and J by 7 bases, with 12 bases between the two germline ends. Germline CDR1 reads KGHSH; CDR2 reads LQKENI.

V usage is TRBV4-1 and J usage is TRBJ2-5, with TRBD2 matching 12 bases. V was pared by 3 bases and J by 5 bases, with 7 bases of the junction left unmatched. CDR1 MGHRA and CDR2 YSYEKL come from the germline V gene. This CDR3 is 16 amino acids long. CDR3: CASSQTGLAGRETQYF. The DNA of the CDR3 is TGCGCCAGCAGCCAGACCGGACTAGCGGGGAGGGAGACCCAGTACTTC.

In nucleotides, the CDR3 is TGTGCCAGCAGCAGGAGCTCGGGCGAGCAGTACTTC. Encoded protein: CASSRSSGEQYF. The V and J genes are TRBV5-5 and TRBJ2-7; D not certain. CDR3 length: 12 amino acids. V was shortened by 4 bases and J by 6 bases, with 11 bases between the two germline ends. Germline V gives CDR1 SGHKS, CDR2 YYEKEE (reference sequence).

This clonotype was counted only a few times. This chain joins TRBV7-2 and TRBJ1-1, with D unclear. The CDR3 covers 14 residues. With 2 bases removed from V and 2 bases from J, the gap between germline ends came to 9 bases. Germline V gene data show CDR1 as SGHTA and CDR2 as FQGNSA. The CDR3 nucleotides are TGTGCCAGCAGCTTAAACAGAGCTAACACTGAAGCTTTCTTT. Translating it yields CASSLNRANTEAFF.